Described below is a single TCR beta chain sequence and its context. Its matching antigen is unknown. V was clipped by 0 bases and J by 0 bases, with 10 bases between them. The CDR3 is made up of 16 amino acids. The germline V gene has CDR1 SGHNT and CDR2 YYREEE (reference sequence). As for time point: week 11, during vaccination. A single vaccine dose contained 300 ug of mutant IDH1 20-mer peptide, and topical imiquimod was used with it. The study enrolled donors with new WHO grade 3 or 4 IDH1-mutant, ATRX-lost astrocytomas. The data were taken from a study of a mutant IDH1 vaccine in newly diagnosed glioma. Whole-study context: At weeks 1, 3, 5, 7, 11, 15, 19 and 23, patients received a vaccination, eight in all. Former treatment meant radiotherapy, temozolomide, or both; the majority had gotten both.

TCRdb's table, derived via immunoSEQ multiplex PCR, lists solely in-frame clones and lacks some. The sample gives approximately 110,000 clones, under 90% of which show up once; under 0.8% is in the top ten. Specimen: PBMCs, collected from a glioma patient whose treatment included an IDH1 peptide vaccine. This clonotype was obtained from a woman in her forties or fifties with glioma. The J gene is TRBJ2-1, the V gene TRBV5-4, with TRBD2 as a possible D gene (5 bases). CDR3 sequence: CASSLGVARSYNEQFF. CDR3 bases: TGTGCCAGCAGCTTGGGAGTAGCGCGCTCCTACAATGAGCAGTTCTTC.